Below, one TCR beta chain is given with its context. Its antigen is unidentified. The sample is drawn from a study of STAT5B mutations in CD4+ large granular lymphocyte leukemia. Study findings and constraints: Patient CD4-sorted repertoires stayed more clonal than healthy ones after leukemic-clone removal. Top patient clones used TRBV06 genes more often: 8/27 versus 2/35 in controls. No patients shared main leukemic clonotypes, though roughly 25% appeared at low frequency elsewhere.

The J segment lost 3 bases and the V segment lost 2 bases, leaving 6 bases of the junction unmatched. Per germline, CDR1 SGHAT and CDR2 FQNNGV. The CDR3 contains 15 residues. Method: immunoSEQ multiplex PCR; TCRdb's copy keeps in-frame clones and lacks some. The sample shows some 29,000 clones, 65% to 80% of them seen only once. The chain uses TRBV11-2 and TRBJ1-1, with 7 bases aligning to TRBD1. The sequencing sample was made of CD4+ T cells from blood buffy coats. The source is a human donor in good health. Here the CDR3 reads CASSLQAGGYTEAFF. In nucleotides, the CDR3 is TGTGCCAGCAGCTTACAGGCAGGGGGATACACTGAAGCTTTCTTT.